This TCR beta chain originates from a study of blood T cell repertoires in COVID-19. The wider study: Samples taken during acute and convalescent COVID-19 were collected in the United States, Italy and Spain. Nucleic acid was either cDNA or gDNA, and it came from T cells, B-cell-depleted T cells, or PBMCs.

In the authors' methods: By means of reference gene primer amplification, nucleated cell counts were estimated. The assay was immunoSEQ multiplex PCR, and TCRdb's table has in-frame clones only and misses some. For V, J and clone size, that table is used; D and trimming come from the DNA. The sample has around 180,000 clones; approximately 87% are singletons. Between the trimmed V and J ends, which lost 1 base and 2 bases, there was a span of 10 bases. The CDR3 contains 15 residues. Germline V gene sequence: CDR1 MNHNS, CDR2 SASEGT. Sequenced material: peripheral blood. The chain combines TRBV6-1 with TRBJ2-3; tentatively, D is TRBD2 (5 bases). This clonotype was obtained from a man aged 35-49 years with active or convalescent COVID-19. CDR3 sequence: CASSEGAGPTDTQYF. The CDR3 DNA sequence: TGTGCCAGCAGTGAAGGGGCGGGCCCCACAGATACGCAGTATTTT.